This T cell receptor beta chain was sequenced in a study of shared clonotypes between healthy human individuals. Some clones are missing from TCRdb's copy, which holds only in-frame ones; the method was immunoSEQ multiplex PCR. The sample has over a million clones, around 74% seen once. The junction had 14 bases not matched to a gene; V was cut back by 7 bases and J by 10 bases. CDR3 length: 16 amino acids. Germline lookup yields CDR1 LGHNT and CDR2 FRNRAP. The sequence was obtained from a man aged 18 to 29 in good health. The specimen was memory CD4+ T cells sorted from blood. The subset denotes: CD45RA-negative fraction. The chain carries TRBV12-5 and TRBJ1-6; 9 bases align to TRBD1. CDR3 loop: CASAAPTGQGRSPLHF. The CDR3 DNA follows: TGTGCTAGTGCCGCCCCTACCGGACAGGGGAGGTCACCCCTCCACTTT.